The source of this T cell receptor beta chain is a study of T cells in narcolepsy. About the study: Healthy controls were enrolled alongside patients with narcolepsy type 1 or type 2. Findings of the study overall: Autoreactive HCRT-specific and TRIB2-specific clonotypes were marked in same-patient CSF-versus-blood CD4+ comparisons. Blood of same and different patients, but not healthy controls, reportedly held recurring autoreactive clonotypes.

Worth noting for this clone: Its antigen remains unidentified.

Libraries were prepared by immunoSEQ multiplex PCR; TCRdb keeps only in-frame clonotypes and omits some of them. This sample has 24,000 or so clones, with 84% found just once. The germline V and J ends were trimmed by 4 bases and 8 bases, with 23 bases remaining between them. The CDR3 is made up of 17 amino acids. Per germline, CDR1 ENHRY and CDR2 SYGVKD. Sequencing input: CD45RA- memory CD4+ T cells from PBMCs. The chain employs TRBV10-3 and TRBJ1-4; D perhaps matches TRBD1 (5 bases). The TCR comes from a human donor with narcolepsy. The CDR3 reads CAISVTRSGTNGEKLFF. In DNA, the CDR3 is TGTGCCATCAGTGTGACCAGGTCGGGGACTAATGGGGAAAAACTGTTTTTT.